This T cell receptor (beta chain) was recorded in a study of shared clonotypes between healthy human individuals. An even split of each subset's genomic DNA across several immunoSEQ plates was performed. Sequencing of unsorted PBMC DNA was carried out using ten immunoSEQ deep assay plates. The method was immunoSEQ multiplex PCR; TCRdb's version includes in-frame clones alone and lacks a portion of them. This sample has about 480,000 clones; about four fifths occur once, and the top ten carry over 10%. Adults of Caucasian background living in Nashville, Tennessee made up all donors. Germline CDR1 SGHRS, CDR2 YFSETQ. The CDR3 contains 17 residues. The V end was cut by 1 base, the J end by 3 bases, with 20 bases between.

The clonotype was recovered from a woman aged 40 to 50 in good health. Some clones in this sample may be carry-over from other donors' samples. This chain links TRBV5-1 with TRBJ2-7, with D possibly TRBD1 on 5 matching bases. The sequenced sample was PBMCs. The CDR3 DNA is TGCGCCAGCAGCTTGAATCCCTTCGGTCAGGGTAGCTACGAGCAGTACTTC. Translated: CASSLNPFGQGSYEQYF.